This TCR beta chain emerged from a study of cytomegalovirus exposure and HLA in healthy donors. About the study: Genetic ancestry analysis placed more than 80% of the 300 to 500 donors that were genotyped in the Caucasian-associated cluster. The study's findings and limits: Listed as cytomegalovirus-associated were about 160 TCR beta chains.

The primer mix had 60 Vbeta and 13 Jbeta primers. Generated by immunoSEQ multiplex PCR, the TCRdb table keeps only in-frame clones and is missing some. The data contain some 200,000 clones, roughly 77% of them seen just once; the ten biggest clones take up roughly 0.4%. To note about this clone: Its antigen is currently unknown.

The CDR3 totals 15 residues. Germline-derived CDR1 and CDR2 are SGHAT and FQNNGV. With V trimmed by 5 bases and J by 9 bases, 12 bases remained unmatched. V usage is TRBV11-2 and J usage is TRBJ2-4; TRBD2 agrees at 8 bases. The TCR originated in a male donor in good health and CMV-seropositive. The material sequenced was PBMCs. The CDR3 DNA reads as TGTGCCAGCAGCCCCCGAGCGGGAGTCGGTGGCATTCAGTACTTC. This gives the protein CASSPRAGVGGIQYF.